This is a list of T cell receptor beta chains from one sample in a study of a mutant IDH1 vaccine in newly diagnosed glioma. No cognate antigen is known for these TCRs. Clones were read by immunoSEQ multiplex PCR, and TCRdb kept only the in-frame ones, dropping some. The sample yields around 54,000 clones, 80% to 90% seen once. The sample was PBMCs, taken from a glioma patient whose treatment included an IDH1 peptide vaccine. These receptors originate from a man in his forties with glioma. Each CDR3 is given with its conserved first and last residue. A D gene is named only where the DNA matches it firmly. Size values are once, few and many counts, or a class for expanded clones, and some rows have none.

TGTGCCAGCAGCTTGGCCGAGGGCGCAAATCAGCCCCAGCATTTT	CASSLAEGANQPQHF	TRBV5-5	TRBJ1-5	few	NA
TGTGCCAGCAGTTTGGGGAGGGACGAGCAGTACTTC	CASSLGRDEQYF	TRBV6-5	TRBJ2-7	NA	TRBD2
TGTGCCAGCAGTGAAACCGGGACTGGAGGGGAGACCCAGTACTTC	CASSETGTGGETQYF	TRBV28	TRBJ2-5	NA	NA
TGTGCCAGCAGCTACCAGAGTCGGGGAAAGGGCAATGAGCAGTTCTTC	CASSYQSRGKGNEQFF	TRBV5-4	TRBJ2-1	NA	NA
TGCGCCAGCAGCCAACAGGAGCGCGCCTACAATGAGCAGTTCTTC	CASSQQERAYNEQFF	TRBV4-1	TRBJ2-1	NA	NA
TGTGCCAGTAGTATCAGGCCCGAGACAGGGAATCAGCCCCAGCATTTT	CASSIRPETGNQPQHF	TRBV19	TRBJ1-5	NA	TRBD1
TGTGCCAGCAGTTACAGGGCCGTCACTGAAGCTTTCTTT	CASSYRAVTEAFF	TRBV6-5	TRBJ1-1	few	NA
TGCGCCAGCAGCTGGACACAGGGCGCCTACGAGCAGTACTTC	CASSWTQGAYEQYF	TRBV5-1	TRBJ2-7	NA	NA
TGTGCCAGCAGCTCTGACAGGGGCAATCAGCCCCAGCATTTT	CASSSDRGNQPQHF	TRBV7-9	TRBJ1-5	few	TRBD1
TGTGCCAGACTAGCGACAGTGGGCAATCAGCCCCAGCATTTT	CARLATVGNQPQHF	TRBV28	TRBJ1-5	NA	NA
TGTGCCAGCAGCGTAAGCGGGAGGGCCTACAGGACCACAGATACGCAGTATTTT	CASSVSGRAYRTTDTQYF	TRBV9	TRBJ2-3	NA	TRBD2
TGTGCCAGCACCGGGACTAGCGTTTACAATGAGCAGTTCTTC	CASTGTSVYNEQFF	TRBV2	TRBJ2-1	NA	TRBD2
TGTGCCAGCAGCTTGGGGTCAGATAGCAATCAGCCCCAGCATTTT	CASSLGSDSNQPQHF	TRBV5-4	TRBJ1-5	NA	NA